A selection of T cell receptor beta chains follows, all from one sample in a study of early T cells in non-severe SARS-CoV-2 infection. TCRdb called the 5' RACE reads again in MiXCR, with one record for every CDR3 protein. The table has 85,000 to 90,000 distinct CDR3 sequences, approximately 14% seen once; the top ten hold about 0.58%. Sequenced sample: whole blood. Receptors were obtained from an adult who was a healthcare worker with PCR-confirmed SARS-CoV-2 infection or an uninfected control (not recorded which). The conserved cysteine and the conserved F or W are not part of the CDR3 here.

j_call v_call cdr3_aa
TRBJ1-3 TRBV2 ASSERRAGNTIY
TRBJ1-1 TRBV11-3 ASSVRQGTEAF
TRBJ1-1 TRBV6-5 ASSFLYRGRTEAF
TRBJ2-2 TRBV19 ASKMSQSLSGELF
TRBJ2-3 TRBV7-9 ASSFSGGLSTDTQY
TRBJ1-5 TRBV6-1 ASSEFWTGGIQPQH
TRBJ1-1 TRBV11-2 ASSPTFGDISTEAF
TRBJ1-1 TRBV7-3 ASSTYQGSRAF
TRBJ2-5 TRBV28 ASRLLQGARETQY
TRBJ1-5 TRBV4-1 ASRRYAGTGQPQH
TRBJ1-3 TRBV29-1 SVGRSSGNTIY
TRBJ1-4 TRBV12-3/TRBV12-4 ASSRTGSNEKLF
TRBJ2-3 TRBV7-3 ASSAVTDTQY
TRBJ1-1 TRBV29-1 SVSTGPVEAF
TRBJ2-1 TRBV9 ASSVAEGRAYNEQF
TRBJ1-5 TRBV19 ASSTTVRSNQPQH
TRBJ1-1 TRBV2 ASGRTQVNTEAF
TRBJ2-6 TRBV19 ASSPQGRQSSGANVLT
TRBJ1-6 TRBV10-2 ASTGQGLRSPLH
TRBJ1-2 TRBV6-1 ASNKSSANYGYT